The T cell receptor beta chain described here comes from a study of type 1 and type 2 diabetes patients. The V gene lost 0 bases and the J gene lost 3 bases, with 15 bases spanning the gap. The CDR3 runs 15 residues. CDR1 DFQATT and CDR2 SNEGSKA come from the germline V gene (reference sequence). This clonotype was detected only a few times. Genomic DNA was the PCR template. Multiplex PCR with 30 forward and 13 reverse primers amplified the TCR beta CDR3. TCRdb re-analysed the multiplex PCR reads in MiXCR, keeping a single row per CDR3 protein. The sample lists 250,000 or so distinct CDR3 sequences; around 47% were seen once.

Sequencing was done on a sample of peripheral blood mononuclear cells (PBMCs). The chain couples TRBV20-1 to TRBJ2-7; no firm D call. This TCR came from a man younger than 35 with type 2 diabetes. The CDR3 region is CSARDHWSGGYEQYF. The CDR3 nucleotides read TGCAGTGCTAGAGATCATTGGTCAGGCGGCTACGAGCAGTACTTC.